The 24 T cell receptor beta chains listed next were all sequenced from one sample in a study of blood T cell repertoires in COVID-19. Assay used: immunoSEQ multiplex PCR; TCRdb lists only in-frame clones, some missing. The sample has around 360,000 clones, over 75% seen once. The material sequenced was PBMCs or T cells enriched from blood (not recorded which). The receptors derive from a woman aged 30 to 39 who had recovered from COVID-19.

The CDR3 DNA sequence: TGTGCCAGCAGTTTATCGAGTATCCCCTACGAGCAGTACTTC. The encoded protein is CASSLSSIPYEQYF. The rearrangement uses TRBV27 and TRBJ2-7; D remains unclear. The CDR3 is 14 amino acids. CDR1 is MNHEY, CDR2 SMNVEV, per germline (reference sequence). Trimming removed 0 bases from V and 2 bases from J, with 8 bases in between.

Of note for this clone: Additional DNA sequences in this sample encode the identical CDR3. This chain connects TRBV19 to TRBJ2-7; possibly TRBD1 for D (5 bases). The CDR3 is 14 residues long. V lost 2 bases and J lost 0, with 8 bases in between. Germline-derived CDR1 and CDR2 are LNHDA and SQIVND (reference sequence). In DNA, the CDR3 is TGTGCCAGTAGTATAACAGGTAGCTCCTACGAGCAGTACTTC. This translates into CASSITGSSYEQYF. The entire variable domain, with the rest obtained from reference TRBV19 and TRBJ2-7, is as follows: DGGITQSPKYLFRKEGQNVTLSCEQNLNHDAMYWYRQDPGQGLRLIYYSQIVNDFQKGDIAEGYSVSREKKESFPLTVTSAQKNPTAFYLCASSITGSSYEQYFGPGTRLTVT.

The chain combines TRBV27 with TRBJ2-7; 10 nucleotides agree with TRBD1. This CDR3 spans 13 amino acids. The V and J ends lost 8 bases and 4 bases, in that order; junction bases with no gene match: 5. CDR1 MNHEY and CDR2 SMNVEV come from the germline V gene (reference sequence). The CDR3 loop reads CASSRQGAYEQYF. In DNA, the CDR3 is TGTGCCAGCTCGAGACAGGGGGCGTACGAGCAGTACTTC.

The chain joins TRBV3-1 (or the pseudogene TRBV3-2) to TRBJ2-7, with D uncertain. V was trimmed by 1 base and J by 6 bases, leaving 4 bases between them. The CDR3 extends over 11 amino acids. The V gene's germline CDR1 is LGHDT and CDR2 YNNKEL (reference sequence). Here the CDR3 DNA reads TGTGCCAGCAGCCAAGGGAGCGAGCAGTACTTC. Protein product: CASSQGSEQYF.

This chain links TRBV7-6 with TRBJ1-2; 10 nucleotides align to TRBD1. Germline assignment: CDR1 SGHVS and CDR2 FNYEAQ. The J segment lost 0 bases and the V segment lost 0 bases, leaving 7 bases of the junction unmatched. The CDR3 sequence is 18 residues long. The CDR3 coding sequence is TGTGCCAGCAGCTTAGCTCCGGGACAGGGGCTTCCTAACTATGGCTACACCTTC. Its protein is CASSLAPGQGLPNYGYTF.

The chain carries TRBV4-1 and TRBJ1-2; 9 nucleotides line up with TRBD1. CDR1 MGHRA and CDR2 YSYEKL come from the germline V gene. The CDR3 length is 16 residues. The V and J ends lost 1 base and 8 bases, in that order; junction bases with no gene match: 11. The DNA for the CDR3 is TGCGCCAGCAGCCAAGGGGGGACAGGGACTTCTATAGGCTACACCTTC. Protein: CASSQGGTGTSIGYTF.

The CDR3 nucleotides are TGTGCCAGCAGCTTATTGTGGGCAGAAGCTTTCTTT. This encodes CASSLLWAEAFF. This chain links TRBV7-9 with TRBJ1-1; D is unclear. CDR1 is SEHNR, CDR2 FQNEAQ, per germline (reference sequence). Trimming took 2 bases from V and 8 from J, leaving 9 bases between them. This CDR3 has 12 residues.

The genes are TRBV15 and TRBJ2-3, with a possible D match to TRBD1 (5 bases). The germline V gene encodes CDR1 LNHNV and CDR2 YYDKDF (reference sequence). The CDR3 is 16 amino acids. The ends were cut back, 0 bases at V and 3 bases at J, with 13 bases in the middle. CDR3 nucleotides: TGTGCCACCAGCAGAGATCAGGGAAGGTTGACAGATACGCAGTATTTT. It encodes CATSRDQGRLTDTQYF.

J is TRBJ1-6 and V is TRBV7-2; D uncertain. This CDR3 is 13 amino acids long. Trimming removed 1 base from V and 10 bases from J, with 8 bases in between. CDR1 and CDR2 from the germline V gene are SGHTA and FQGNSA. The CDR3 nucleotides read TGTGCCAGCAGCTTAGAAGCGGACTCACCCCTCCACTTT. This sequence encodes CASSLEADSPLHF.

The chain is built from TRBV10-2 and TRBJ2-3; weak D call: TRBD2 (6 bases). V was shortened by 3 bases and J by 0 bases, with 10 bases between the two germline ends. This CDR3 has 15 amino acids. The germline CDR1 and CDR2 sequences are WSHSY and SAAADI. CDR3 sequence reads: CASSDAGTSTDTQYF. The CDR3, as DNA: TGCGCCAGCAGTGACGCGGGAACTAGCACAGATACGCAGTATTTT.

This clone appeared once. V and J are TRBV6-6 and TRBJ2-7, with 8 bases matching TRBD1. V trimming: 8 bases; J trimming: 6 bases; junction bases outside the gene matches: 9. This CDR3 comprises 13 residues. Germline lookup yields CDR1 MNHNY and CDR2 SVGAGI (reference sequence). For the CDR3, the DNA is TGTGCCAGCGGAACAGGGGGAGTAGTCGAGCAGTACTTC. As protein: CASGTGGVVEQYF.

This clone occurred a few times. The rearrangement uses TRBV30 and TRBJ1-2, with D possibly TRBD1 on 5 matching bases. The germline V gene has CDR1 GTSNPN and CDR2 SVGIG (reference sequence). V shed 3 bases and J shed 8 bases, with 10 bases lying between them. The CDR3 runs 11 residues. The CDR3 reads CAWSSGMGYTF. CDR3 nucleotide sequence: TGTGCCTGGAGCTCAGGGATGGGCTACACCTTC.

The J gene is TRBJ2-7, the V gene TRBV29-1; 11 bases agree with TRBD2. Germline trimming cut 7 bases from V and 0 bases from J; bases unmatched to any gene: 2. The length of the CDR3 is 13 residues. Per germline, CDR1 SQVTM and CDR2 ANQGSEA. CDR3 residues: CSAGTSGSYEQYF. The CDR3 nucleotides are TGCAGCGCTGGGACTAGCGGCTCCTACGAGCAGTACTTC.

The rearrangement links TRBV5-1 to TRBJ1-1; 7 nucleotides line up with TRBD1. From germline, CDR1 is SGHRS and CDR2 YFSETQ. The CDR3 is made up of 13 amino acids. J lost 0 bases, V lost 7 bases, and 3 bases had no gene match. This chain's CDR3 is CASGQALNTEAFF. The CDR3 DNA is TGCGCCAGCGGACAGGCGTTGAACACTGAAGCTTTCTTT. Complete variable domain (other parts from reference TRBV5-1 and TRBJ1-1): KAGVTQTPRYLIKTRGQQVTLSCSPISGHRSVSWYQQTPGQGLQFLFEYFSETQRNKGNFPGRFSGRQFSNSRSEMNVSTLELGDSALYLCASGQALNTEAFFGQGTRLTVV.

The V call is TRBV5-5, the J call TRBJ2-7; 7 nucleotides line up with TRBD2. The CDR3 contains 14 residues. V lost 0 bases and J lost 4; bases outside the gene matches: 4. Germline assignment: CDR1 SGHKS and CDR2 YYEKEE (reference sequence). CDR3 bases: TGTGCCAGCAGCTTGGGGGAGGGGTATTACGAGCAGTACTTC. Protein product: CASSLGEGYYEQYF.

The genes are TRBV18 and TRBJ1-1; D is unresolved. This CDR3 is built from 15 residues. Germline V CDR1 and CDR2: KGHSH, LQKENI. Trimming pared 3 bases from V and 0 bases from J, leaving 11 bases between. DNA for the CDR3: TGTGCCAGCTCACCGGGTCAAGACTTGAACACTGAAGCTTTCTTT. Amino acid sequence: CASSPGQDLNTEAFF.

The table lists this clone with a count of one. The genes are TRBV7-9 and TRBJ2-2; 12 bases line up with TRBD2. The V and J ends lost 5 bases and 5 bases, in that order; junction bases with no gene match: 6. CDR3 length: 16 amino acids. Germline CDR1 reads SEHNR; CDR2 reads FQNEAQ (reference sequence). CDR3: CASSPSGGAWTGELFF. CDR3 DNA: TGTGCCAGCAGCCCTAGCGGGGGGGCCTGGACCGGGGAGCTGTTTTTT. The full variable domain, rest sourced from reference TRBV7-9 and TRBJ2-2, is DTGVSQNPRHKITKRGQNVTFRCDPISEHNRLYWYRQTLGQGPEFLTYFQNEAQLEKSRLLSDRFSAERPKGSFSTLEIQRTEQGDSAMYLCASSPSGGAWTGELFFGEGSRLTVL.

The V gene is TRBV28, the J gene TRBJ2-7; D unresolved. CDR3 length: 14 amino acids. Germline CDR1 is MDHEN and CDR2 is SYDVKM. Trimming pared 5 bases from V and 5 bases from J, leaving 16 bases between. The DNA of the CDR3 is TGTGCCAGCAGTCGCCTAACTCGAACCCACGAGCAGTACTTC. It is translated as CASSRLTRTHEQYF.

The V and J genes are TRBV5-1 and TRBJ2-2; a possible D gene is TRBD2 (6 bases). Germline V lookup: CDR1 SGHRS, CDR2 YFSETQ. CDR3 length: 15 amino acids. V dropped 5 bases and J dropped 6 bases, with 17 bases sitting between them. The CDR3 here is CASRDGSSGAGELFF. CDR3 coding DNA: TGCGCCAGCAGGGACGGGAGTTCCGGGGCCGGGGAGCTGTTTTTT. Full variable domain (rest looked up from reference TRBV5-1 and TRBJ2-2): KAGVTQTPRYLIKTRGQQVTLSCSPISGHRSVSWYQQTPGQGLQFLFEYFSETQRNKGNFPGRFSGRQFSNSRSEMNVSTLELGDSALYLCASRDGSSGAGELFFGEGSRLTVL.

The gene calls are TRBV28 and TRBJ2-1; D gene uncertain. Trimming cost V 2 bases and J 3 bases, with 5 bases left between them. The CDR3 is made up of 13 amino acids. The germline gives CDR1 MDHEN, CDR2 SYDVKM. This CDR3 is CASSLRGYNEQFF. DNA of the CDR3: TGTGCCAGCAGTTTAAGAGGCTACAATGAGCAGTTCTTC.

The chain is built from TRBV6-5 and TRBJ1-6; no clear D gene. This CDR3 has 14 residues. V gave up 4 bases and J gave up 10 bases, with 14 bases separating them. CDR1 and CDR2 from the germline V gene are MNHEY and SVGAGI. The CDR3 DNA reads as TGTGCCAGCAGTTCCCCCGCCGGGGTCTCACCCCTCCACTTT. Its translation: CASSSPAGVSPLHF.

V usage is TRBV7-9 and J usage is TRBJ1-1; 8 bases are shared with TRBD1. Germline V lookup: CDR1 SEHNR, CDR2 FQNEAQ (reference sequence). V lost 5 bases to trimming and J lost 1 base; unmatched junction nucleotides: 3. The CDR3 covers 14 residues. The CDR3 sequence is CASSTGQGNTEAFF. The DNA for the CDR3 is TGTGCCAGCAGCACCGGACAGGGGAACACTGAAGCTTTCTTT. The full variable domain, completed using reference TRBV7-9 and TRBJ1-1, is DTGVSQNPRHKITKRGQNVTFRCDPISEHNRLYWYRQTLGQGPEFLTYFQNEAQLEKSRLLSDRFSAERPKGSFSTLEIQRTEQGDSAMYLCASSTGQGNTEAFFGQGTRLTVV.

This clone is a singleton in its sample. J is TRBJ2-1 and V is TRBV6-4; 15 positions agree with TRBD2. Losses at the gene ends were 4 bases for V and 3 bases for J; bases not matched to a gene: 13. The germline V gene encodes CDR1 MRHNA and CDR2 SNTAGT. The CDR3 is made up of 20 amino acids. DNA for the CDR3: TGTGCCAGCAGTGTCTTGGGGACTAGCGGGAGGAACGGGGACTACAATGAGCAGTTCTTC. Protein: CASSVLGTSGRNGDYNEQFF.

On this clone: Its ends do not fully match the called genes, so a read error is possible. The chain carries TRBV3-1 (or the pseudogene TRBV3-2) and TRBJ1-1, with a weak D call TRBD1 (5 bases). CDR1 is LGHDT, CDR2 YNNKEL, per germline (reference sequence). This CDR3 comprises 13 residues. Here the CDR3 reads CASSQERQGSTVF. CDR3 in DNA: TGTGCCAGCAGCCAAGAAAGGCAGGGAAGCACAGTCTTT.